One sample yielded the 27 T cell receptor beta chains listed below, sequenced in a study of cytomegalovirus exposure and HLA in healthy donors. PCR was performed using 60 Vbeta and 13 Jbeta primers. The method was immunoSEQ multiplex PCR; TCRdb's version includes in-frame clones alone and lacks a portion of them. The table has about 65,000 clones, around 77% seen once. Sequenced: PBMCs. The receptors originated from a woman aged 25-40 years in good health and CMV-seronegative.

The rearrangement links TRBV25-1 to TRBJ2-7, with TRBD2 identical over 7 bases. Germline CDR1 MGHDK, CDR2 SYGVNS. CDR3 length: 14 amino acids. J gave up 2 bases and V 4 bases, and 5 bases lay outside the gene matches. This CDR3 reads CASSAGGRAYEQYF. The CDR3 nucleotides are TGTGCCAGCAGTGCCGGGGGGAGGGCCTACGAGCAGTACTTC.

A few counts support this clone. The rearrangement joins TRBV4-2 to TRBJ2-7, with D hard to call. This CDR3 has 13 amino acids. In germline, CDR1 is LGHNA, CDR2 YNFKEQ. V lost 0 bases, J lost 5 bases, and 8 bases lay in between. The CDR3 nucleotides read TGTGCCAGCAGCCAAGACCGAGGAGACGAGCAGTACTTC. Translating gives CASSQDRGDEQYF.

The V gene is TRBV6-5, the J gene TRBJ2-5; 11 nucleotides match TRBD1. Germline-derived CDR1 and CDR2 are MNHEY and SVGAGI. V gave up 5 bases and J gave up 5 bases; unmatched junction bases: 7. The CDR3 has 15 residues. The CDR3 coding sequence is TGTGCCAGCAGTAAGGACAGGGGGCGGTTGGAGACCCAGTACTTC. Translating it yields CASSKDRGRLETQYF.

This sequence joins TRBV4-1 and TRBJ1-2; 9 bases map to TRBD1. Germline lookup yields CDR1 MGHRA and CDR2 YSYEKL. V was pared by 4 bases and J by 6 bases, with 9 bases of the junction left unmatched. The CDR3 consists of 15 residues. The CDR3 DNA reads TGCGCCAGCAGCCCCGGACAGGGGCTATATCATGGCTACACCTTC. Protein: CASSPGQGLYHGYTF.

This clone was seen a few times. The chain uses TRBV29-1 and TRBJ1-2, with TRBD1 identical over 8 bases. V dropped 7 bases and J dropped 4; count of bases not matched to a gene: 8. The CDR3 is 13 residues long. Germline loops: CDR1 SQVTM, CDR2 ANQGSEA. The CDR3 here is CSARLGTGYGYTF. CDR3 DNA sequence: TGCAGCGCCCGGTTGGGGACAGGCTATGGCTACACCTTC.

This clone came up a few times. The CDR3 reads CASSQGQGSGANVLTF. CDR3 nucleotides: TGTGCCAGCAGCCAAGGACAGGGCTCTGGGGCCAACGTCCTGACTTTC. This chain joins TRBV4-2 and TRBJ2-6; TRBD1 aligns across 7 bases. This CDR3 region has 16 residues. Trimming cost V 1 base and J 0 bases; bases outside gene matches: 0. Germline CDR1 LGHNA, CDR2 YNFKEQ.

This clone showed up just a few times. The rearrangement links TRBV5-4 to TRBJ2-5; D may be TRBD1 (6 bases). Trimming cost V 4 bases and J 2 bases, with 21 bases left between them. Germline CDR1 reads SGHNT; CDR2 reads YYREEE (reference sequence). The CDR3 has 17 residues. The chain's CDR3 is CASSPAIAGTKQETQYF. CDR3 DNA sequence: TGTGCCAGCAGCCCAGCAATTGCCGGGACAAAACAAGAGACCCAGTACTTC.

Notes on this clone: An end of the junction does not agree with germline; a read error may underlie this. The chain couples TRBV7-7 to TRBJ2-2; TRBD1 matches 9 bases. In germline, CDR1 is SSHAT, CDR2 FNYEAQ (reference sequence). The CDR3 length is 17 residues. The CDR3 nucleotides are TGTGCTAGCAGCTTTGGCCCGGGACAGGGGAACACCGGGGAGCTGTTTTTT. Protein sequence: CASSFGPGQGNTGELFF. The whole variable domain, filled in from reference TRBV7-7 and TRBJ2-2, reads GAGVSQSPRYKVTKRGQDVTLRCDPISSHATLYWYQQALGQGPEFLTYFNYEAQPDKSGLPSDRFSAERPEGSISTLTIQRTEQRDSAMYRCASSFGPGQGNTGELFFGEGSRLTVL.

This rearrangement joins TRBV9 to TRBJ1-5; TRBD1 is a possible D gene (5 bases). The CDR3 spans 12 residues. V lost 7 bases, J lost 2 bases, and 7 bases lay in between. The germline V gene encodes CDR1 SGDLS and CDR2 YYNGEE. CDR3 amino acids: CASGAGNQPQHF. CDR3 coding DNA: TGTGCCAGCGGGGCTGGCAATCAGCCCCAGCATTTT.

The chain has TRBV30 and TRBJ1-2; 9 nucleotides match TRBD1. Germline CDR1 reads GTSNPN; CDR2 reads SVGIG (reference sequence). The CDR3 length is 14 residues. With 5 bases clipped from V and 4 bases from J, the junction kept 8 bases outside the gene matches. CDR3 residues: CAWSWDRASYGYTF. DNA of the CDR3: TGTGCCTGGTCTTGGGACAGGGCTTCCTATGGCTACACCTTC.

The chain recombines TRBV13 with TRBJ2-7, with a possible D match to TRBD2 (7 bases). V was trimmed by 2 bases and J by 3 bases, leaving 11 bases between them. The CDR3 has 14 residues. Germline V gene lookup returns CDR1 PRHDT and CDR2 FYEKMQ (reference sequence). CDR3 coding DNA: TGTGCCAGCAGCTTAAGGGGGGGGCTCTACGAGCAGTACTTC. It specifies CASSLRGGLYEQYF.

The chain has TRBV29-1 and TRBJ2-2; D is perhaps TRBD2 (5 bases). The germline CDR1 and CDR2 sequences are SQVTM and ANQGSEA. The V end lost 3 bases, the J end lost 6 bases, and 11 bases lay between the germline ends. The CDR3 loop spans 13 amino acids. CDR3 loop: CSVERASAGELFF. CDR3 nucleotides: TGCAGCGTTGAGCGGGCCAGCGCCGGGGAGCTGTTTTTT.

The chain combines TRBV11-2 with TRBJ1-2; D perhaps matches TRBD1 (5 bases). With 8 bases removed from V and 7 bases from J, the gap between germline ends came to 14 bases. CDR1 is SGHAT and CDR2 is FQNNGV in the germline V gene. The CDR3 contains 12 residues. In DNA form, the CDR3 reads TGTGCCAGCTCGACCGGGGGTCGTGGCTACACCTTC. Its translation is CASSTGGRGYTF.

The chain couples TRBV28 to TRBJ1-1, with D tentatively TRBD1 (6 bases). Trimming cost V 7 bases and J 3 bases, with 18 bases left between them. Germline V CDR1 and CDR2: MDHEN, SYDVKM. There are 15 residues in the CDR3. The CDR3 loop reads CASTRYRVVYTEAFF. The DNA of the CDR3 is TGTGCCAGCACCAGATACAGGGTGGTGTACACTGAAGCTTTCTTT.

The CDR3 region is CASSVTGGSSYGYTF. CDR3 DNA sequence: TGTGCCAGCAGCGTGACAGGGGGGAGCAGCTATGGCTACACCTTC. This chain connects TRBV9 to TRBJ1-2; 9 nucleotides align to TRBD1. The germline V gene encodes CDR1 SGDLS and CDR2 YYNGEE. V gave up 2 bases and J gave up 4 bases; unmatched junction bases: 6. The CDR3 loop spans 15 amino acids.

This chain links TRBV30 with TRBJ1-2; D is unclear. The germline CDR1 and CDR2 sequences are GTSNPN and SVGIG (reference sequence). The V gene lost 0 bases and the J gene lost 2 bases, with 10 bases spanning the gap. CDR3 size: 14 residues. The CDR3 is CAWSVRGLNYGYTF. In DNA form, the CDR3 reads TGTGCCTGGAGTGTACGGGGTCTCAACTATGGCTACACCTTC.

This clone was detected a few times. The CDR3 region has the DNA TGCGCCAGCAGCACGAGACAGGGGGACACAGATACGCAGTATTTT. Encoded protein: CASSTRQGDTDTQYF. The chain recombines TRBV5-1 with TRBJ2-3; 9 positions agree with TRBD1. The CDR3 sequence is 15 residues long. CDR1 and CDR2 from the germline V gene are SGHRS and YFSETQ. J was trimmed by 2 bases and V by 4 bases; bases with no gene match: 5.

The CDR3 spells CASSERSGGPQNEQFF. CDR3 DNA sequence: TGTGCCAGCAGTGAAAGGTCGGGAGGGCCTCAAAATGAGCAGTTCTTC. The rearrangement links TRBV6-1 to TRBJ2-1, with 8 positions matching TRBD2. V lost 2 bases and J lost 7; bases outside the gene matches: 10. The germline V gene encodes CDR1 MNHNS and CDR2 SASEGT. There are 16 residues in the CDR3.

V is TRBV14 and J is TRBJ1-4; 7 bases agree with TRBD1. CDR3 length equals 17 residues. CDR1 SGHDN and CDR2 FVKESK come from the germline V gene. After removal of 0 bases from V and 8 bases from J, the junction contained 12 bases not matched to a gene. The CDR3 loop is CASSQEKGARVREKLFF. The CDR3 coding sequence is TGTGCCAGCAGCCAAGAAAAGGGGGCTAGGGTGAGAGAAAAACTGTTTTTT. The full variable domain, completed using reference TRBV14 and TRBJ1-4, is EAGVTQFPSHSVIEKGQTVTLRCDPISGHDNLYWYRRVMGKEIKFLLHFVKESKQDESGMPNNRFLAERTGGTYSTLKVQPAELEDSGVYFCASSQEKGARVREKLFFGSGTQLSVL.

The chain joins TRBV11-2 to TRBJ2-7; TRBD1 matches 8 bases. Germline V gene data show CDR1 as SGHAT and CDR2 as FQNNGV. The V gene end was trimmed by 11 bases and the J gene end by 2 bases; junction bases not matched to a gene: 8. CDR3 length: 13 residues. The CDR3 region has the DNA TGTGCCTCCCAGACAGGGGTCCCCTACGAGCAGTACTTC. Its protein product is CASQTGVPYEQYF.

The chain's CDR3 is CASSYSASGGETQYF. Here the CDR3 DNA reads TGTGCCAGCAGTTACTCCGCTAGCGGGGGGGAGACCCAGTACTTC. This chain connects TRBV6-5 to TRBJ2-5, with 11 positions matching TRBD2. Germline V lookup: CDR1 MNHEY, CDR2 SVGAGI. The CDR3 runs to 15 residues. With V trimmed by 0 bases and J by 5 bases, 2 bases remained unmatched.

The chain recombines TRBV1 with TRBJ2-5; the D call of TRBD2 is as the table states it, not checked on the DNA. TRBV1 is a listed pseudogene. The CDR3 is 19 residues long. The CDR3 region is CTSSQVVLAGVGEQETQYF. CDR3 DNA sequence: TGCACCAGCAGCCAAGTCGTTCTAGCGGGAGTAGGTGAGCAAGAGACCCAGTACTTC.

This clone was observed a handful of times. This chain joins TRBV19 and TRBJ1-4; 10 positions match TRBD1. The CDR3 spans 15 residues. In germline, CDR1 is LNHDA, CDR2 SQIVND (reference sequence). V lost 5 bases and J lost 8; bases outside the gene matches: 8. The DNA of the CDR3 is TGTGCCAGTAGTTCCCCCGGGACAGGGGAGGAAAAACTGTTTTTT. It encodes CASSSPGTGEEKLFF.

This clone occurred once. The rearrangement joins TRBV28 to TRBJ1-5, with 8 bases matching TRBD1. The CDR3 is made up of 15 amino acids. Trimming took 5 bases from V and 6 from J; bases not matched to a gene: 9. Germline loops: CDR1 MDHEN, CDR2 SYDVKM. The CDR3 DNA sequence: TGTGCCAGCAGTAATGGGCAGGGGGCGAGTCAGCCCCAGCATTTT. Residues: CASSNGQGASQPQHF. Full variable domain (rest looked up from reference TRBV28 and TRBJ1-5): DVKVTQSSRYLVKRTGEKVFLECVQDMDHENMFWYRQDPGLGLRLIYFSYDVKMKEKGDIPEGYSVSREKKERFSLILESASTNQTSMYLCASSNGQGASQPQHFGDGTRLSIL.

This chain uses TRBV7-6 with TRBJ1-1, with D possibly TRBD1 on 5 matching bases. The V end was cut by 0 bases, the J end by 0 bases, with 14 bases between. The CDR3 is made up of 17 amino acids. Germline loops: CDR1 SGHVS, CDR2 FNYEAQ. CDR3 nucleotides: TGTGCCAGCAGCTTAGCAGGGGTCGTTACAATGAACACTGAAGCTTTCTTT. Its translation is CASSLAGVVTMNTEAFF. Together with reference TRBV7-6 and TRBJ1-1, the CDR3 gives the full variable domain: GAGVSQSPRYKVTKRGQDVALRCDPISGHVSLYWYRQALGQGPEFLTYFNYEAQQDKSGLPNDRFSAERPEGSISTLTIQRTEQRDSAMYRCASSLAGVVTMNTEAFFGQGTRLTVV.

Points on this clone: Different DNA sequences within this sample yield the same CDR3. The CDR3 loop reads CASSQGTGTSGTGELFF. CDR3 coding DNA: TGCGCCAGCAGCCAAGGAACCGGGACTAGCGGGACCGGGGAGCTGTTTTTT. V gene TRBV4-3 combines with J gene TRBJ2-2; the match to TRBD2 covers 12 bases. CDR3 length: 17 amino acids. Unmatched junction bases numbered 5, after V lost 1 base and J lost 5 bases. Germline CDR1 reads LGHNA; CDR2 reads YSLEER.

The V and J genes are TRBV30 and TRBJ2-7; TRBD1 agrees at 9 bases. J gave up 1 base and V 5 bases, and 6 bases lay outside the gene matches. The CDR3 runs to 14 residues. Germline V CDR1 and CDR2: GTSNPN, SVGIG (reference sequence). CDR3 nucleotides: TGTGCCTGGGAGCAGACAGGGGGATCCTACGAGCAGTACTTC. Its protein is CAWEQTGGSYEQYF.